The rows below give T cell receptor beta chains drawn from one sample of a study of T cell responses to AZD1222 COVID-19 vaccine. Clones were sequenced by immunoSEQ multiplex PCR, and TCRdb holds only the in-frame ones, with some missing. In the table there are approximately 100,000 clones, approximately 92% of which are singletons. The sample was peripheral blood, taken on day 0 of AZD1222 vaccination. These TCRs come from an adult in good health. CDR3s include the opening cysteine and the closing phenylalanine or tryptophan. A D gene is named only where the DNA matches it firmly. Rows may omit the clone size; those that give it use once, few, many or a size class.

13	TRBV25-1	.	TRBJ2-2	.	TGTGCCAGCAGGGATCAGGCCCCCGGGGAGCTGTTTTTT	CASRDQAPGELFF
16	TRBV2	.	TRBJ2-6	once	TGTGCCAGCAGCCGAGAGGATCTCTCTGGGGCCAACGTCCTGACTTTC	CASSREDLSGANVLTF
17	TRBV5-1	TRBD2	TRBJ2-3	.	TGCGCCAGCAGCTTGGGGACTAGCGGGAGGAGCACAGATACGCAGTATTTT	CASSLGTSGRSTDTQYF
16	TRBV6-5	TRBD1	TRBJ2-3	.	TGTGCCAGCAGTTATATGACAGGGGGTAGCACAGATACGCAGTATTTT	CASSYMTGGSTDTQYF
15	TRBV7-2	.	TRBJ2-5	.	TGTGCCAGCAGCTTAGGGTGGGGGTCGAGAGAGACCCAGTACTTC	CASSLGWGSRETQYF
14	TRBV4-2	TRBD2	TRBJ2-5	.	TGTGCCAGCAGCCAAGGGGGGGGCCAAGAGACCCAGTACTTC	CASSQGGGQETQYF
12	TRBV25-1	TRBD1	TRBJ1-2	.	TGTGCCAGCCAGGGGGCCGTCTATGGCTACACCTTC	CASQGAVYGYTF
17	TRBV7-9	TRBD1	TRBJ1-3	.	TGTGCCAGCAGCAAGACAGGGACTACAAGCTCTGGAAACACCATATATTTT	CASSKTGTTSSGNTIYF
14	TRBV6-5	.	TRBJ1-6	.	TGTGCCAGCTCTTCGACAGCGAACTATTCACCCCTCCACTTT	CASSSTANYSPLHF
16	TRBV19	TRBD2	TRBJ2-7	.	TGTGCCAGTAGGGGGGGATTCGGGACTAGTGACTACGAGCAGTACTTC	CASRGGFGTSDYEQYF
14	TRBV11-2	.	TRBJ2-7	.	TGTGCCAGCAGCTTAGGGCTAGGGGGGTCCGAGCAGTACTTC	CASSLGLGGSEQYF
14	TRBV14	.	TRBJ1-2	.	TGTGCCAGCAGCCAAGATGTGACAGCTTATGGCTACACCTTC	CASSQDVTAYGYTF
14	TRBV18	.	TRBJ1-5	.	TGTGCCAGCTCACCCCGACAGGAGAATCAGCCCCAGCATTTT	CASSPRQENQPQHF
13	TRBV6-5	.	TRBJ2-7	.	TGTGCCAGCAGCCTGGGACTCTGGGGCGAGCAGTACTTC	CASSLGLWGEQYF
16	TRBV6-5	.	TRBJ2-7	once	TGTGCCAGCAGTTACTCTAAAGACGGAGGGGATTCCGAGCAGTACTTC	CASSYSKDGGDSEQYF
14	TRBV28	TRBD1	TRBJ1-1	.	TGTGCCAGCAGGTCCCAGGGGGGTAACACTGAAGCTTTCTTT	CASRSQGGNTEAFF
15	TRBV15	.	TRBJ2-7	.	TGTGCCACCAGCGACTTTTGGACCGGCGCCTACGAGCAGTACTTC	CATSDFWTGAYEQYF
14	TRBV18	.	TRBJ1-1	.	TGTGCCAGCTCACCAATGGGACCGGGCACTGAAGCTTTCTTT	CASSPMGPGTEAFF
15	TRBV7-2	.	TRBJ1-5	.	TGTGCCAGCAGTCCCGGTTTCGGGCAAAATCAGCCCCAGCATTTT	CASSPGFGQNQPQHF
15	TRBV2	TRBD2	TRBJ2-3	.	TGTGCCAGCAGTACGACTAGCGGGGAGGCAGATACGCAGTATTTT	CASSTTSGEADTQYF
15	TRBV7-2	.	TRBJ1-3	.	TGTGCCAGCAGCTTTGGCGAGAGCTCTGGAAACACCATATATTTT	CASSFGESSGNTIYF
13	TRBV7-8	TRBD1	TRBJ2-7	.	TGTGCCAGCAGCCGGACAGGGGCCTACGAGCAGTACTTC	CASSRTGAYEQYF
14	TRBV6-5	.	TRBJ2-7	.	TGTGCCAGCAGTCTTGACAGGCCCTCCTACGAGCAGTACTTC	CASSLDRPSYEQYF
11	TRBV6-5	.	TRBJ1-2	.	TGTGCCAGCAGTTTTGCGGGAGGCTACACCTTC	CASSFAGGYTF
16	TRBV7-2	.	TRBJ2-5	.	TGTGCCAGCAGCTTAGCCTCCACCCTCGGCCAAGAGACCCAGTACTTC	CASSLASTLGQETQYF
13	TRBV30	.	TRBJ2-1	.	TGTGCCTGGAAATCCAGCTCCTACAATGAGCAGTTCTTC	CAWKSSSYNEQFF
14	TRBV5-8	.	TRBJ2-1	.	TGTGCCAGCAGCTTGGAGGCACCTTGGAATGAGCAGTTCTTC	CASSLEAPWNEQFF
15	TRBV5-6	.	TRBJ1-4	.	TGTGCCAGCAGTGCCGACCGGAGATTAAATGAAAAACTGTTTTTT	CASSADRRLNEKLFF
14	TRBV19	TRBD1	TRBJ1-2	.	TGTGCCAGTAGTACCGGGACAGTTTACTATGGCTACACCTTC	CASSTGTVYYGYTF
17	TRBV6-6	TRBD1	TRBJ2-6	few	TGTGCCAGCAGTCAGAGACAGGGGGTTTCTGGGGCCAACGTCCTGACTTTC	CASSQRQGVSGANVLTF
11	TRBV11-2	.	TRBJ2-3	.	TGTGCCAGCAGCTTTAAGGATACGCAGTATTTT	CASSFKDTQYF
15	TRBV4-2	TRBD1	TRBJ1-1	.	TGTGCCAGCAGCCTTCCCGGACAGGGCGCCACTGAAGCTTTCTTT	CASSLPGQGATEAFF
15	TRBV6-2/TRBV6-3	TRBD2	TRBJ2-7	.	TGTGCCAGCAGTTACGCTGCGGGAGGGAGCTACGAGCAGTACTTC	CASSYAAGGSYEQYF
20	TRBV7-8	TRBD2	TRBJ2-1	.	TGTGCCAGCAGCTTAGTAAGCCCTATAGTGGCGGGAGCGTCCTACAATGAGCAGTTCTTC	CASSLVSPIVAGASYNEQFF